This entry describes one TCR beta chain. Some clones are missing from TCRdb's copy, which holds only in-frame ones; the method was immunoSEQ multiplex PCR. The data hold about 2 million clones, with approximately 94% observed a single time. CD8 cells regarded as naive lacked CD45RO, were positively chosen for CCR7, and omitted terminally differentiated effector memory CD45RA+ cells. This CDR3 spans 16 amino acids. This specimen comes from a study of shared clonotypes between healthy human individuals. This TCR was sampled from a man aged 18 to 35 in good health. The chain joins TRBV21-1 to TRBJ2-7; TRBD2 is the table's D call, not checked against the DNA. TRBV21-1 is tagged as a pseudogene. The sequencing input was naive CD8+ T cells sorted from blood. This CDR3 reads CASSENGTSGDYEQYF. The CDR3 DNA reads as TGTGCCAGCAGCGAAAACGGGACTAGCGGGGACTACGAGCAGTACTTC.